This TCR beta chain was sequenced in a study of blood T cells in healthy people across ages. The V and J ends lost 5 bases and 6 bases, in that order; junction bases with no gene match: 7. The V gene's germline CDR1 is MDHEN and CDR2 SYDVKM. This CDR3 has 15 amino acids. Alongside a J-beta primer mix, a sample-barcoded 5' primer served in a second PCR lasting about 7 to 12 cycles. TCRdb redid the calling of the 5' RACE reads with MiXCR, one entry per CDR3 protein. The repertoire has hundreds of thousands of distinct CDR3 sequences, 25% of them found once; the top ten carry 9.4%. These data were also filed under a second study, of T cells of mothers and their children.

This sequence was found in a boy younger than 18 in good health. Sequenced sample: blood. The chain carries TRBV28 and TRBJ2-3; 11 bases fit TRBD2. The CDR3: CASSGSGRALDTQYF. For the CDR3, the DNA is TGTGCCAGCAGTGGTAGCGGGAGGGCCTTGGATACGCAGTATTTT.